This T cell receptor beta chain was profiled in a study of PD-1 blockade in classical Hodgkin lymphoma. Study at large: Administration of nivolumab to patients was at 3 mg/kg intravenously every 2 weeks. Study observations and caveats: There was a significant rise in CD4+ TCR diversity by C4D1, with no such rise for CD8+.

CDR3 length equals 16 residues. Germline V lookup: CDR1 MDHEN, CDR2 SYDVKM. J lost 2 bases, V lost 7 bases, and 6 bases had no gene match. Each patient experienced a relapse that followed autologous stem cell transplantation, and brentuximab vedotin exposure varied. Complete response, partial response or progressive disease was each patient's best response. With respect to this clone: Its antigen remains unknown.

Repertoires were generated with immunoSEQ multiplex PCR, while TCRdb's copy carries only in-frame clones and drops some. Of under 110,000 clones listed, about 89% are singletons. This TCR came from a human donor with classical Hodgkin lymphoma. This chain joins TRBV28 and TRBJ1-4; 11 positions match TRBD1. This specimen consisted of peripheral blood mononuclear cells (PBMCs), obtained before the second cycle of nivolumab. CDR3: CASNGQGAPTNEKLFF. CDR3 sequence (DNA): TGTGCCAGCAATGGACAGGGGGCGCCTACTAATGAAAAACTGTTTTTT.